Following are 30 T cell receptor beta chains from one sample sequenced in a study of monozygotic twins with inflammatory bowel disease. TCRdb reprocessed the 5' RACE reads and stores each CDR3 protein as one record, lacking DNA. The listing records 110,000 to 150,000 distinct CDR3 sequences. Sequencing used blood. These receptors originate from a human donor with ulcerative colitis or Crohn's disease, or a healthy co-twin of an affected twin (not recorded which).

The CDR3 loop is CASSQDLASGISTDTQYF. J is TRBJ2-3 and V is TRBV3-1; absent DNA, TCRdb's TRBD2 call cannot be checked. The germline gives CDR1 LGHDT, CDR2 YNNKEL (reference sequence). The CDR3 consists of 18 residues.

This chain joins TRBV5-1 and TRBJ2-3; absent DNA, TCRdb's TRBD1 call cannot be checked. This CDR3 comprises 15 residues. Germline CDR1 SGHRS, CDR2 YFSETQ. This CDR3 reads CASSLWPPGSDTQYF. Full variable domain (missing parts from reference TRBV5-1 and TRBJ2-3): KAGVTQTPRYLIKTRGQQVTLSCSPISGHRSVSWYQQTPGQGLQFLFEYFSETQRNKGNFPGRFSGRQFSNSRSEMNVSTLELGDSALYLCASSLWPPGSDTQYFGPGTRLTVL.

The chain has TRBV11-2 and TRBJ2-1; lacking DNA, the TRBD2 call made by TCRdb goes unchecked. The CDR3 contains 18 residues. The germline V gene has CDR1 SGHAT and CDR2 FQNNGV. The CDR3 reads CASSFRSVLAGGNNEQFF.

The V and J genes are TRBV6-5 and TRBJ2-7; TCRdb names TRBD2, which stays unverified in the absence of DNA. CDR1 is MNHEY and CDR2 is SVGAGI in the germline V gene. The CDR3 consists of 16 residues. CDR3 loop: CASSSLGGRVTYEQYF.

This chain joins TRBV7-2 and TRBJ2-2; TCRdb returns TRBD1, unconfirmable since there is no DNA. The CDR3 totals 14 residues. CDR1 is SGHTA and CDR2 is FQGNSA in the germline V gene. The CDR3: CASSLGQGTGELFF.

The rearrangement links TRBV27 to TRBJ1-6. This CDR3 has 13 residues. Germline V gives CDR1 MNHEY, CDR2 SMNVEV (reference sequence). CDR3 protein: CASNRAANSPLHF.

The chain recombines TRBV7-8 with TRBJ2-7; the TCRdb call, TRBD1, lacks DNA for checking. CDR1 SGHVS and CDR2 FQNEAQ come from the germline V gene. The CDR3 runs to 13 residues. This chain's CDR3 is CASSMGQSYEQHF. Complete variable domain (other parts from reference TRBV7-8 and TRBJ2-7): GAGVSQSPRYKVAKRGQDVALRCDPISGHVSLFWYQQALGQGPEFLTYFQNEAQLDKSGLPSDRFFAERPEGSVSTLKIQRTQQEDSAVYLCASSMGQSYEQHFGPGTRLTVT.

The J gene is TRBJ2-1, the V gene TRBV6-5; the D call of TRBD2 rests on TCRdb alone, since no DNA is present to check it. CDR1 and CDR2 (germline): MNHEY, SVGAGI. CDR3 length: 16 amino acids. The CDR3 spells CASSSTGAGGYNEQFF.

V gene TRBV5-1 combines with J gene TRBJ2-7; the TCRdb D gene call, TRBD2, has no DNA to confirm it. Germline V lookup: CDR1 SGHRS, CDR2 YFSETQ. There are 14 residues in the CDR3. The CDR3 spells CASSPWGLANEQYF.

V usage is TRBV7-3 and J usage is TRBJ2-1; TCRdb's D gene call, TRBD1, goes unchecked for lack of DNA. CDR1 SGHTA and CDR2 FQGTGA come from the germline V gene. This CDR3 region has 20 residues. This CDR3 reads CASSSPRGAAVSGSYNEQFF.

The chain is built from TRBV28 and TRBJ1-5; the D call from TCRdb, TRBD1, cannot be confirmed without DNA. The CDR3 has 16 residues. CDR1 and CDR2 from the germline V gene are MDHEN and SYDVKM. The CDR3 loop reads CASRLDSSSSYQPQHF.

The CDR3 spells CASSPQGPEGYTF. The chain has TRBV5-1 and TRBJ1-2; the TRBD1 assignment by TCRdb is unverifiable without DNA. Germline-derived CDR1 and CDR2 are SGHRS and YFSETQ. This CDR3 has 13 residues.

The CDR3 loop reads CASSLDSPGYTF. The V and J genes are TRBV12-3 or TRBV12-4 and TRBJ1-2; there is no DNA to check the TCRdb D call of TRBD1. The CDR3 has 12 amino acids.

This chain uses TRBV19 with TRBJ1-1; the D call from TCRdb, TRBD1, cannot be confirmed without DNA. The CDR3 loop spans 15 amino acids. Germline values: CDR1 LNHDA, CDR2 SQIVND (reference sequence). The CDR3 loop reads CASRLGQGSQAEAFF.

The chain links TRBV11-1 to TRBJ2-1; the D gene TCRdb calls, TRBD1, cannot be checked with no DNA. The CDR3 length is 12 residues. CDR1 and CDR2 (germline): SGHAT, FQDESV (reference sequence). CDR3 loop: CASSLRGAEQFF.

The V and J genes are TRBV14 and TRBJ2-3; TCRdb's D gene call, TRBD1, goes unchecked for lack of DNA. This CDR3 is built from 16 residues. Germline lookup yields CDR1 SGHDN and CDR2 FVKESK. The CDR3 loop reads CASSQLTGQGTDTQYF.

The chain has TRBV7-2 and TRBJ1-5. The CDR3 has 13 residues. The germline gives CDR1 SGHTA, CDR2 FQGNSA. CDR3 residues: CASSLDSDQPQHF.

CDR3: CASSLETGVEETQYF. The chain joins TRBV5-1 to TRBJ2-5; as DNA is missing, the TRBD2 call by TCRdb cannot be tested. The CDR3 length is 15 residues. In germline, CDR1 is SGHRS, CDR2 YFSETQ.

The chain recombines TRBV6-5 with TRBJ1-5. Germline V CDR1 and CDR2: MNHEY, SVGAGI. The CDR3 consists of 13 residues. CDR3 in amino acids: CASSRFSNQPQHF.

The rearrangement uses TRBV9 and TRBJ1-2. CDR3 length: 13 residues. The germline CDR1 and CDR2 sequences are SGDLS and YYNGEE. CDR3 sequence: CASSVEGLYGYTF.

The chain joins TRBV2 to TRBJ2-1; the TRBD2 assignment by TCRdb is unverifiable without DNA. Germline V gene data show CDR1 as SNHLY and CDR2 as FYNNEI. The CDR3 loop spans 12 amino acids. The CDR3 reads CASRRLDPEQFF.

The chain employs TRBV7-2 and TRBJ2-3; the TCRdb D gene call, TRBD2, has no DNA to confirm it. The CDR3 length is 13 residues. Germline V lookup: CDR1 SGHTA, CDR2 FQGNSA. CDR3 sequence: CACGRGGTDTQYF.

The V call is TRBV10-3, the J call TRBJ2-7; TCRdb selects TRBD2, and the lack of DNA leaves this call unchecked. In germline, CDR1 is ENHRY, CDR2 SYGVKD. The CDR3 length is 14 residues. Here the CDR3 reads CAISELAGGREQYF.

The chain couples TRBV6-1 to TRBJ1-5; there is no DNA to check the TCRdb D call of TRBD1. The CDR3 length is 16 residues. The germline gives CDR1 MNHNS, CDR2 SASEGT. The CDR3 spells CASSPLNRGGNQPQHF.

This rearrangement joins TRBV19 to TRBJ2-2; TCRdb's D gene call, TRBD1, goes unchecked for lack of DNA. The germline gives CDR1 LNHDA, CDR2 SQIVND (reference sequence). This CDR3 comprises 13 residues. The CDR3 loop is CASSTQGTGELFF. Full variable domain (missing parts from reference TRBV19 and TRBJ2-2): DGGITQSPKYLFRKEGQNVTLSCEQNLNHDAMYWYRQDPGQGLRLIYYSQIVNDFQKGDIAEGYSVSREKKESFPLTVTSAQKNPTAFYLCASSTQGTGELFFGEGSRLTVL.

This chain joins TRBV11-2 and TRBJ2-3; TCRdb's D gene call, TRBD1, goes unchecked for lack of DNA. This CDR3 has 17 amino acids. Germline CDR1 is SGHAT and CDR2 is FQNNGV. The CDR3 reads CASSSRRSDRSTDTQYF.

The V gene is TRBV30, the J gene TRBJ2-2; lacking DNA, the TRBD1 call made by TCRdb goes unchecked. CDR3 length: 15 residues. From germline, CDR1 is GTSNPN and CDR2 SVGIG (reference sequence). CDR3 loop: CAWSKGRVSAGELFF.

CDR3 protein: CASSLYGESYEQYF. V gene TRBV7-8 combines with J gene TRBJ2-7; no DNA is available, so the TRBD2 call from TCRdb remains unchecked. Germline lookup yields CDR1 SGHVS and CDR2 FQNEAQ. The CDR3 spans 14 residues.

This sequence joins TRBV6-1 and TRBJ2-3; TCRdb lists TRBD2, though no DNA is available to test this call. Germline values: CDR1 MNHNS, CDR2 SASEGT. This CDR3 region has 15 residues. CDR3 protein: CASRDNSGREGTQYF.

V and J are TRBV6-5 and TRBJ1-4; TCRdb gives TRBD1 as the D gene, but with no DNA this cannot be confirmed. CDR3 length equals 15 residues. CDR1 is MNHEY and CDR2 is SVGAGI in the germline V gene. CDR3 sequence: CASSYGRGRNEKLFF.